The present T cell receptor (beta chain) was sequenced within a study of shared clonotypes between healthy human individuals. Germline CDR1 reads ENHRY; CDR2 reads SYGVKD. The CDR3 is made up of 17 amino acids. The trim removed 6 bases at V and 0 bases at J, leaving 8 bases unmatched. Positively selected for CCR7, the CD45RO-negative cells used as naive CD8 cells excluded terminally differentiated effector memory CD45RA+ cells. The assay was immunoSEQ multiplex PCR, and TCRdb's table has in-frame clones only and misses some. This repertoire shows around 2,100,000 clones, approximately 94% found once; its top ten account for more than 0.9%.

This TCR was recovered from a man between 18 and 35 years old in good health. The chain combines TRBV10-3 with TRBJ2-2; 9 bases match TRBD1. The sample consisted of naive CD8+ T cells sorted from blood. The CDR3 nucleotides are TGTGCCATCAGGGGGGACAGGGCTGGATCGAACACCGGGGAGCTGTTTTTT. It is translated as CAIRGDRAGSNTGELFF.